This TCR beta chain stems from a study of control samples from healthy donors and cancer patients. Sequencing was performed with immunoSEQ multiplex PCR; in TCRdb, only in-frame clones are kept and a portion is missing. The sample records 150,000 or so clones, about 90% being singletons. CDR3 length: 14 amino acids. CDR1 and CDR2 from the germline V gene are ENHRY and SYGVKD. V lost 4 bases and J lost 2; bases outside the gene matches: 0. The sequenced material came from blood. This chain connects TRBV10-3 to TRBJ1-3; 9 nucleotides align to TRBD1. This clonotype originated in a man aged 18 to 29 in good health. DNA for the CDR3: TGTGCCATCAGTGGGACAGGGGCTGGAAACACCATATATTTT. Residues: CAISGTGAGNTIYF.